The entry below gives a single T cell receptor (beta chain) sequence along with its context. Its antigen is unidentified. An input of roughly 0.5 to 1 ug of RNA was subjected to reverse transcription using random hexamers. Across 54 Vbeta and 13 Jbeta, TCR beta CDR3 was amplified with immunoSEQ multiplex PCR. A single record per CDR3 protein comes from TCRdb applying MiXCR to the immunoSEQ multiplex PCR reads. The sample has about 120,000 distinct CDR3 sequences; nearly 96% are singletons. The data originate from a study of CD8 T cells in Susac syndrome. Study as a whole: Patients with Susac syndrome were therapy-naive, treated with corticosteroids, or treated with intravenous immunoglobulin alone when blood was collected. Study-level results: The study acknowledged a relatively small number of individuals in its TCR sequencing and HLA analysis.

The CDR3 is made up of 14 amino acids. Germline CDR1 and CDR2: KGHSH and LQKENI. V dropped 9 bases and J dropped 0; count of bases not matched to a gene: 4. TEMRA cells were enriched by FACS, while CD8+ and CD4+ T cells were obtained through a negative isolation that was performed magnetically. The gene calls are TRBV18 and TRBJ1-1; 10 bases match TRBD1. This sequence was found in a human donor with Susac syndrome. The specimen sequenced was CD4+ T cells from PBMCs. In nucleotides, the CDR3 is TGTGCCAGTTCGGGACAGGGGATGAACACTGAAGCTTTCTTT. Translation: CASSGQGMNTEAFF.